Shown below are 10 T cell receptor beta chains from a single sample sequenced in a study of graft-versus-host responses after intestinal transplantation. Assay: immunoSEQ multiplex PCR; the TCRdb copy retains only in-frame clones and omits some. The sample holds roughly 120,000 clones, just under 95% seen once. Their antigens remain unidentified. The source material was unstimulated CD4+ T cells sorted from spleen or lymph node cells, sampled before intestinal transplant. The source is a human donor who received an intestinal transplant.

This sequence joins TRBV6-1 and TRBJ2-3; 9 nucleotides line up with TRBD1. V shed 1 base, J shed 0 bases, and the junction held 14 bases outside the gene matches. The CDR3 is 20 residues long. The germline CDR1 and CDR2 sequences are MNHNS and SASEGT. CDR3 region: CASSEERKGPGTGSTDTQYF. The CDR3 DNA is TGTGCCAGCAGTGAAGAACGTAAAGGTCCCGGGACAGGGAGCACAGATACGCAGTATTTT.

The chain uses TRBV27 and TRBJ1-2; the D is unclear. The V end lost 5 bases, the J end lost 4 bases, and 17 bases lay between the germline ends. There are 15 residues in the CDR3. Looked up from germline, CDR1 is MNHEY and CDR2 is SMNVEV (reference sequence). As DNA, the CDR3 is TGTGCCAGCAGTCCTCGACTGACACAACCCTATGGCTACACCTTC. Translating gives CASSPRLTQPYGYTF.

This clone was observed once. The rearrangement uses TRBV9 and TRBJ2-3, with a tentative D call TRBD2 (6 bases). CDR3 length equals 16 residues. The V end lost 4 bases, the J end lost 0 bases, and 15 bases lay between the germline ends. From germline, CDR1 is SGDLS and CDR2 YYNGEE. CDR3 protein: CASSPPGGVSTDTQYF. The CDR3 DNA reads as TGTGCCAGCAGCCCCCCAGGAGGGGTTAGCACAGATACGCAGTATTTT.

This chain joins TRBV19 and TRBJ2-1, with a weak D call TRBD1 (6 bases). V shed 9 bases and J shed 5 bases, with 23 bases lying between them. This CDR3 is 16 amino acids long. Looked up from germline, CDR1 is LNHDA and CDR2 is SQIVND (reference sequence). The CDR3 sequence is CASRTAGFTANNEQFF. In DNA, the CDR3 is TGTGCCAGCAGGACAGCTGGATTTACAGCTAACAATGAGCAGTTCTTC. The whole variable domain, filled in from reference TRBV19 and TRBJ2-1, reads DGGITQSPKYLFRKEGQNVTLSCEQNLNHDAMYWYRQDPGQGLRLIYYSQIVNDFQKGDIAEGYSVSREKKESFPLTVTSAQKNPTAFYLCASRTAGFTANNEQFFGPGTRLTVL.

The V call is TRBV7-8, the J call TRBJ1-3; D call uncertain. Trimming cost V 1 base and J 0 bases, with 7 bases left between them. This CDR3 has 15 amino acids. The germline CDR1 and CDR2 sequences are SGHVS and FQNEAQ. The CDR3 DNA is TGTGCCAGCAGCTTAGGGGTGGTCTCTGGAAACACCATATATTTT. The encoded protein is CASSLGVVSGNTIYF.

In this sample, this clone turned up once. This chain joins TRBV19 and TRBJ2-5, with 8 bases aligning to TRBD1. Germline loops: CDR1 LNHDA, CDR2 SQIVND (reference sequence). The CDR3 totals 13 residues. V lost 9 bases to trimming and J lost 5 bases; unmatched junction nucleotides: 8. The CDR3 nucleotides read TGTGCCAGCAGAACAGGGGGAATGGAGACCCAGTACTTC. This gives the protein CASRTGGMETQYF.

In this sample, this clone turned up a few times. The chain combines TRBV4-2 with TRBJ1-1, with 12 nucleotides matching TRBD1. Trimming removed 4 bases from V and 4 bases from J; junction bases left unmatched: 10. CDR3 length equals 17 residues. CDR1 LGHNA and CDR2 YNFKEQ come from the germline V gene. The CDR3: CASSPWDRGRRGTEAFF. For the CDR3, the DNA is TGTGCCAGCAGCCCATGGGACAGGGGGCGCCGGGGCACTGAAGCTTTCTTT.

This sequence joins TRBV6-5 and TRBJ1-1, with D perhaps matching TRBD1 (5 bases). Trimming pared 10 bases from V and 5 bases from J, leaving 11 bases between. From germline, CDR1 is MNHEY and CDR2 SVGAGI. This CDR3 spans 11 amino acids. DNA for the CDR3: TGTGCCACAAGGCGGGGGACTGAAGCTTTCTTT. This codes for CATRRGTEAFF.

CDR3 sequence reads: CASSQGGEAYYGYTF. The CDR3 DNA sequence: TGTGCCAGCAGCCAAGGGGGTGAGGCTTACTATGGCTACACCTTC. The V gene is TRBV4-2, the J gene TRBJ1-2, with D unresolved. Between the trimmed V and J ends, which lost 1 base and 3 bases, there was a span of 12 bases. The CDR3 totals 15 residues. Germline CDR1 and CDR2: LGHNA and YNFKEQ.

The chain joins TRBV9 to TRBJ2-2; D is possibly TRBD1 (6 bases). The CDR3 covers 15 residues. Germline CDR1 is SGDLS and CDR2 is YYNGEE. Between the trimmed V and J ends, which lost 3 bases and 0 bases, there was a span of 9 bases. CDR3 sequence (DNA): TGTGCCAGCAGCGCGTGGACAGCGAACACCGGGGAGCTGTTTTTT. This encodes CASSAWTANTGELFF.